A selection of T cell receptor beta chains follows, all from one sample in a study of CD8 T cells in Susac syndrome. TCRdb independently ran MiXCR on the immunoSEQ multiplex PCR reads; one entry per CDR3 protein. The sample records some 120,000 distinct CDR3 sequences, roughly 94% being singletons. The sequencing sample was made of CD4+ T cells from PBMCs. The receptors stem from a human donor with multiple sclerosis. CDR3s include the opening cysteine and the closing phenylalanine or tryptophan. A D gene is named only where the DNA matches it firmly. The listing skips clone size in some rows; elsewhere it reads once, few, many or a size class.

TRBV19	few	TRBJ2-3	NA	CASSIEVADTQYF	TGTGCCAGTAGTATAGAAGTGGCAGATACGCAGTATTTT
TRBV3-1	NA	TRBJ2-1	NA	CASSQDAGTNEQFF	TGTGCCAGCAGCCAAGATGCAGGGACAAATGAGCAGTTCTTC
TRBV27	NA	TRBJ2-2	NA	CASSLQGFNTGELFF	TGTGCCAGCAGTTTACAGGGATTTAACACCGGGGAGCTGTTTTTT
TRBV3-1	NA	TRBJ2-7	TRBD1	CASSPRQGARGEQYF	TGTGCCAGCAGCCCCCGACAGGGGGCAAGGGGCGAGCAGTACTTC
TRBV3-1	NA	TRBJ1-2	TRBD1	CASTRSGTGIDTGYTF	TGTGCCAGCACCCGCTCCGGGACAGGGATAGATACTGGCTACACCTTC
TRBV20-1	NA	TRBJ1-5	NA	CSAAGQGNQPQHF	TGCAGTGCTGCCGGACAAGGCAATCAGCCCCAGCATTTT
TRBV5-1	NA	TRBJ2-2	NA	CASSGPLAMTGELFF	TGCGCCAGCAGCGGCCCCTTGGCGATGACCGGGGAGCTGTTTTTT
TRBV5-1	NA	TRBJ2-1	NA	CASSLAPANNEQFF	TGCGCCAGCAGCTTGGCGCCTGCCAACAATGAGCAGTTCTTC
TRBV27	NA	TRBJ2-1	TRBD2	CASSLVSGRGNNEQFF	TGTGCCAGCAGTTTAGTTAGCGGGAGAGGGAACAATGAGCAGTTCTTC
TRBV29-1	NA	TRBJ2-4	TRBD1	CSVDGSGTGKNIQYF	TGCAGCGTTGACGGCTCCGGGACAGGGAAAAACATTCAGTACTTC